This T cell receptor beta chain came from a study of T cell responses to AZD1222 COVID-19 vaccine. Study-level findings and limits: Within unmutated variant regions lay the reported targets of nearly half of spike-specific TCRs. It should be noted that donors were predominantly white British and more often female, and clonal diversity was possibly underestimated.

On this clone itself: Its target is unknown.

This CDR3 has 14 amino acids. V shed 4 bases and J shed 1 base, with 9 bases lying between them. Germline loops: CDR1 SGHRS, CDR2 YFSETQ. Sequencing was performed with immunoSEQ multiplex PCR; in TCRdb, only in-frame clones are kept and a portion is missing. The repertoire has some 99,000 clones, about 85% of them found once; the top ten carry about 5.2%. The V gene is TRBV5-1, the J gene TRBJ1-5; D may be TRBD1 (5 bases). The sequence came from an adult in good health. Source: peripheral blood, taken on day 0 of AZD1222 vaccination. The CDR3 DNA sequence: TGCGCCAGCAGCCAGGGCGGGAGCAATCAGCCCCAGCATTTT. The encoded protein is CASSQGGSNQPQHF.